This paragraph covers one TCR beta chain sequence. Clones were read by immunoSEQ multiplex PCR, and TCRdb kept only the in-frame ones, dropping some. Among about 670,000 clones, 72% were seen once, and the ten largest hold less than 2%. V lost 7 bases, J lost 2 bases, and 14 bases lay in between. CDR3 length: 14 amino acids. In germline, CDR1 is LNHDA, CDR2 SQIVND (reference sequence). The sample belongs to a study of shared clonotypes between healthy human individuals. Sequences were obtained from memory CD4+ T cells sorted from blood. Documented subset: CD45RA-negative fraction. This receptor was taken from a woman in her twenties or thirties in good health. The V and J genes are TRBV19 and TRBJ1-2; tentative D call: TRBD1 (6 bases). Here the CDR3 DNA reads TGTGCCAGTACCTCAGGGGAAAGGAACTATGGCTACACCTTC. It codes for CASTSGERNYGYTF. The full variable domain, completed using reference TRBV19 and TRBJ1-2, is DGGITQSPKYLFRKEGQNVTLSCEQNLNHDAMYWYRQDPGQGLRLIYYSQIVNDFQKGDIAEGYSVSREKKESFPLTVTSAQKNPTAFYLCASTSGERNYGYTFGSGTRLTVV.